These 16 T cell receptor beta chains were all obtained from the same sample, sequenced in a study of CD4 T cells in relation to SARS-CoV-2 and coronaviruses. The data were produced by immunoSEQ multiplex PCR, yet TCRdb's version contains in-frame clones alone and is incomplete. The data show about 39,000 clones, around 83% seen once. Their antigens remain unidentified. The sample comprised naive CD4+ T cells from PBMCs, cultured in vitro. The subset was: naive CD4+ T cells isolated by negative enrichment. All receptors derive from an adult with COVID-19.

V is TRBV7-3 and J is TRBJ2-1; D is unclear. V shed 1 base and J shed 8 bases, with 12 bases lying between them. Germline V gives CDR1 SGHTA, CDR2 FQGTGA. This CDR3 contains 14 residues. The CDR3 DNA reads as TGTGCCAGCAGCTTAAGCCGGACGGCCGATGAGCAGTTCTTC. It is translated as CASSLSRTADEQFF.

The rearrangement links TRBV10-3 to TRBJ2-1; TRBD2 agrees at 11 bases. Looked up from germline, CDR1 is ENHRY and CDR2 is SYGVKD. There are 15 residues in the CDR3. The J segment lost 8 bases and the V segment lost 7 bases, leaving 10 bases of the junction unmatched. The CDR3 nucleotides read TGTGCCATCAAGGTAGCTAGCGGGAGGAGCTATGAGCAGTTCTTC. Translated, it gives CAIKVASGRSYEQFF.

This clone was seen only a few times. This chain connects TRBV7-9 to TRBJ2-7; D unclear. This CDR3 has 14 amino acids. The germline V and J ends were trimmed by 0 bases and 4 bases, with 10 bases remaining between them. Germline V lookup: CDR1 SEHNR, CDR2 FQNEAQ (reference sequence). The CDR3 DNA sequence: TGTGCCAGCAGCTTAGCAGAAATTTGGTACGAGCAGTACTTC. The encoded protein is CASSLAEIWYEQYF.

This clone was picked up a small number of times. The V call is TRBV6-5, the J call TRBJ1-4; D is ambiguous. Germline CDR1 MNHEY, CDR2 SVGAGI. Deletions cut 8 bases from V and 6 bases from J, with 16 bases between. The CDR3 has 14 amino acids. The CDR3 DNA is TGTGCCAGCGGCGAAAGTGGGATCGATGAAAAACTGTTTTTT. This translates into CASGESGIDEKLFF.

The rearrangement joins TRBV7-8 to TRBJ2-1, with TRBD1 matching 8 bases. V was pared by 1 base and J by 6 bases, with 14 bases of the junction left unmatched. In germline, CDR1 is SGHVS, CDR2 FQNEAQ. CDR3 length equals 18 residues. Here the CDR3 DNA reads TGTGCCAGCAGCTTAGTCAGCGGGTGGCAGGGGGCCGGCAATGAGCAGTTCTTC. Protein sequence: CASSLVSGWQGAGNEQFF.

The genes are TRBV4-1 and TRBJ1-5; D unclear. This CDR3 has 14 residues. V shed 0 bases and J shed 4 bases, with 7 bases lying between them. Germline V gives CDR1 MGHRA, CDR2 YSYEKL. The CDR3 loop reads CASSQDQVNQPQHF. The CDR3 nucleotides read TGCGCCAGCAGCCAAGACCAGGTGAATCAGCCCCAGCATTTT.

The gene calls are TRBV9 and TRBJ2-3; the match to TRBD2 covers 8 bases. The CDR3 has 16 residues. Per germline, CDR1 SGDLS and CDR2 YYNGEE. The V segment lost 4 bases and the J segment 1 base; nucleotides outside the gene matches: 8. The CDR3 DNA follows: TGTGCCAGCAGCCCAGGGATTAGCGGGGGCACAGATACGCAGTATTTT. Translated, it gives CASSPGISGGTDTQYF.

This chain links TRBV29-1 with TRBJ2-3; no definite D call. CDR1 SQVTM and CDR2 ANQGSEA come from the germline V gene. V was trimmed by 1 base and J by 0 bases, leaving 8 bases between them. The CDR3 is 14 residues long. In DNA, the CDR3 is TGCAGCGTTGAAGGACCAAAAAGCACAGATACGCAGTATTTT. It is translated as CSVEGPKSTDTQYF.

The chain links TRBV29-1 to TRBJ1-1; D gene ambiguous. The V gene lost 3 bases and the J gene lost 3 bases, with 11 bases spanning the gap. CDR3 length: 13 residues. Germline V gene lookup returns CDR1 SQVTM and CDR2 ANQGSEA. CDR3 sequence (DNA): TGCAGCGTTGAGTCTATGGTTTACACTGAAGCTTTCTTT. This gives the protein CSVESMVYTEAFF.

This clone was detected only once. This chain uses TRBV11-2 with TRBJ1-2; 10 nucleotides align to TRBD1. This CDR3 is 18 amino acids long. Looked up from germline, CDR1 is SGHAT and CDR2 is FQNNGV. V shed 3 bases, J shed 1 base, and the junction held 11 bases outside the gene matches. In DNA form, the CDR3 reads TGTGCCAGCAGCTTGTCGGGGACAGGGGACGGCCATAACTATGGCTACACCTTC. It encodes CASSLSGTGDGHNYGYTF. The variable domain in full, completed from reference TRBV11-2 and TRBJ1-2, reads EAGVAQSPRYKIIEKRQSVAFWCNPISGHATLYWYQQILGQGPKLLIQFQNNGVVDDSQLPKDRFSAERLKGVDSTLKIQPAKLEDSAVYLCASSLSGTGDGHNYGYTFGSGTRLTVV.

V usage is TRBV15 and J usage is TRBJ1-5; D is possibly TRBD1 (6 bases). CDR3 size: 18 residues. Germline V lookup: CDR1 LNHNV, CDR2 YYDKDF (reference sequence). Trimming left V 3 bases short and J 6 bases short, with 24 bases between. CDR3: CATSRKQGSLVGAQPQHF. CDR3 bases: TGTGCCACCAGCAGGAAACAGGGCTCCCTCGTCGGGGCTCAGCCCCAGCATTTT.

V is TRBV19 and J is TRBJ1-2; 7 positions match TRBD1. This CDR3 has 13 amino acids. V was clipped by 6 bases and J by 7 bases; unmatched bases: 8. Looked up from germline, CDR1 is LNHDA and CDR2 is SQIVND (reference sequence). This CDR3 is CASSFGQAGGYTF. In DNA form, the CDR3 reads TGTGCCAGTAGCTTCGGACAGGCTGGTGGCTACACCTTC.

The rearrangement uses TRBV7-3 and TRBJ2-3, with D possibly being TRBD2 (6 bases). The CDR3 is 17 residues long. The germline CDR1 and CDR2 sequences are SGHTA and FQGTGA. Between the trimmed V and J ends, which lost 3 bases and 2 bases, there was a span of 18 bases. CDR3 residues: CASSLLGVGGPTDTQYF. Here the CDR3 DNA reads TGTGCCAGCAGCTTGTTGGGCGTCGGGGGTCCCACAGATACGCAGTATTTT.

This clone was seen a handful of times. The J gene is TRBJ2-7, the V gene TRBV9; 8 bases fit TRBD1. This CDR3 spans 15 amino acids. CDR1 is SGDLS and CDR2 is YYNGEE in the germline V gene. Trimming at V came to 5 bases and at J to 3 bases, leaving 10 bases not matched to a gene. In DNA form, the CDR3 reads TGTGCCAGCAGTAAGGACAGGGAGAGTATCTACGAGCAGTACTTC. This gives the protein CASSKDRESIYEQYF.

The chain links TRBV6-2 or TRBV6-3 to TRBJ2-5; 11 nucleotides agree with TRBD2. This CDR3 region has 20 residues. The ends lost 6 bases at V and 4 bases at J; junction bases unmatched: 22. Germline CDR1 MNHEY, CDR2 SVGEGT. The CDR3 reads CASRPKPGLAGWRRGETQYF. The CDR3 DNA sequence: TGTGCCAGCAGACCTAAGCCAGGACTAGCGGGCTGGAGGCGTGGAGAGACCCAGTACTTC.

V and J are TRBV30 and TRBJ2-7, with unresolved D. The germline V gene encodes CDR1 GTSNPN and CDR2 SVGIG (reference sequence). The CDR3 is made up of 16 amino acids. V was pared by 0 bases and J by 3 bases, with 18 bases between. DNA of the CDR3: TGTGCCTGGAGTGTAGATCGGGCGGATCTCAACTACGAGCAGTACTTC. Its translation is CAWSVDRADLNYEQYF.